This is a list of T cell receptor beta chains from one sample in a study of shared clonotypes between healthy human individuals. Assay: immunoSEQ multiplex PCR; the TCRdb copy retains only in-frame clones and omits some. The top ten hold over 1.5% of the sample, which has under 850,000 clones, over 60% seen once. The source material was memory CD4+ T cells sorted from blood. These receptors came from a woman in her twenties or thirties in good health. Each CDR3 is given without its conserved first and last residue. Some rows have no size entry. The others give once, few or many, or a class for an expanded clone.

v_gene	abundance	j_gene	CDR3aa
TRBV28	-	TRBJ2-1	ASRTPRTSLANEQF
TRBV28	many	TRBJ2-7	ASSRLYEQY
TRBV7-2	-	TRBJ2-7	ASSIQRDSYEQY
TRBV6-6	-	TRBJ1-1	ASSQTGQRFEAF
TRBV7-6	-	TRBJ2-5	ASSLRRDRQETQY
TRBV7-2	-	TRBJ2-7	ASSREVAGGPGSLYEQY
TRBV18	-	TRBJ2-2	ASSPLLAGANTGELF
TRBV5-4	few	TRBJ2-1	ASSQNNEQF
TRBV9	-	TRBJ2-1	ASSVGVTSGEEQF
TRBV23-1	-	TRBJ2-1	ASSQRDLSNEQF
TRBV28	-	TRBJ2-1	ASREGLAEYNEQF
TRBV5-4	-	TRBJ2-5	ASSSATGGAETQY
TRBV28	-	TRBJ2-3	ASSSGQAVDTQY
TRBV5-4	many	TRBJ2-6	ASSLGGGSGISGANVLT
TRBV5-1	-	TRBJ2-1	ASRTSGNWSYNEQF
TRBV11-1	-	TRBJ2-2	ASSLGPTGELF
TRBV7-2	-	TRBJ2-3	ASSGLAGVPTDTQY
TRBV14	-	TRBJ1-2	ASSPRQLANYGYT
TRBV10-1	-	TRBJ1-4	ASSESMYGKLF
TRBV7-8	-	TRBJ2-6	ASSPQLSGANVLT
TRBV2	-	TRBJ2-7	ASRGGQFSQQY
TRBV19	once	TRBJ2-3	ASSIGFRAAGGDTQY
TRBV18	once	TRBJ2-3	ASSPLAPASTDTQY
TRBV16	few	TRBJ2-7	ASSRFGAGEQY
TRBV29-1	-	TRBJ2-3	SHLLWSTDTQY
TRBV30	-	TRBJ1-2	AWSVRGTAVFYT
TRBV18	-	TRBJ2-7	ASSTLSREQY
TRBV29-1	few	TRBJ1-5	SVAKPGQPQH
TRBV5-8	-	TRBJ2-4	ASSLVGLAREKNIQY
TRBV6-1	-	TRBJ1-5	ASRLLNHDTPQH
TRBV28	-	TRBJ1-2	ASANFARGAVNGYT
TRBV19	once	TRBJ1-5	ASRGQGNNQPQH
TRBV6-6	-	TRBJ1-5	ASSLGQGISQPQH
TRBV7-2	-	TRBJ2-5	ASSYSGSLGETQY
TRBV11-2	-	TRBJ1-1	ASSIQGSTEAF
TRBV18	many	TRBJ2-1	ASSPTYEQF
TRBV5-5	many	TRBJ1-2	ASSLGAGGYGYT
TRBV5-1	-	TRBJ1-2	ASSSTSGQGFGYT
TRBV5-1	-	TRBJ2-5	ASSGEDSGETQY
TRBV5-1	-	TRBJ2-1	ASRRLAGTVEVDNEQF
TRBV6-1	-	TRBJ2-7	ASKQDYEQY
TRBV10-3	-	TRBJ2-3	AISATLSTDTQY
TRBV19	-	TRBJ2-5	ASSIPPLYQETQY
TRBV6-9	once	TRBJ2-5	AHRPAQETQY
TRBV28	-	TRBJ1-5	ASKAGGPGQPQH
TRBV10-3	-	TRBJ1-5	AIRAVAGPQH
TRBV4-1	-	TRBJ2-1	ASSISTSKYNEQF
TRBV15	-	TRBJ1-1	ATSRVVSPGTEAF
TRBV28	-	TRBJ2-2	ASSQGLAGTGELF
TRBV7-6	-	TRBJ2-3	ASSSRLGQSTDTQY
TRBV5-5	-	TRBJ1-1	ASNSISKGEAF
TRBV27	once	TRBJ1-3	ASWSGSGNTIY
TRBV14	-	TRBJ2-7	ASSSTGGSVNQY